Here is one T cell receptor (beta chain) with its context. Antigen unknown. CDR1 and CDR2 (germline): LNHDA, SQIVND (reference sequence). Trimming pared 3 bases from V and 0 bases from J, leaving 12 bases between. The CDR3 runs to 15 residues. The data belong to a study of T cell responses to AZD1222 COVID-19 vaccine. Study information: Second doses that came at about 4 or about 12 weeks were put together. General study findings and limits: Most donors were white British and more were female, and clonal diversity was possibly underestimated. Epitopes outside B.1.351 and B.1.1.7 mutated regions reportedly drew nearly half of spike TCRs. Vaccination with two AZD1222 doses was followed by a rise in Spike-specific TCR breadth and depth.

Libraries were prepared by immunoSEQ multiplex PCR; TCRdb keeps only in-frame clonotypes and omits some of them. The table includes some 150,000 clones, approximately 90% detected once. Sequenced here: peripheral blood, sampled on day 0 of AZD1222 vaccination. The receptor was derived from an adult in good health. This chain links TRBV19 with TRBJ2-7; D is ambiguous. The CDR3 DNA reads as TGTGCCAGTAGTATCTACCTCTCGAGCTCCTACGAGCAGTACTTC. It is translated as CASSIYLSSSYEQYF. Supplemented by reference TRBV19 and TRBJ2-7, the full variable domain reads DGGITQSPKYLFRKEGQNVTLSCEQNLNHDAMYWYRQDPGQGLRLIYYSQIVNDFQKGDIAEGYSVSREKKESFPLTVTSAQKNPTAFYLCASSIYLSSSYEQYFGPGTRLTVT.